The 9 T cell receptor beta chains below come from one sample, sequenced in a study of cytomegalovirus exposure and HLA in healthy donors. In the PCR, 60 Vbeta and 13 Jbeta primers were used. Repertoires were generated with immunoSEQ multiplex PCR, while TCRdb's copy carries only in-frame clones and drops some. The table lists 90,000 to 130,000 clones, 86% of them singletons. The sample taken for sequencing was PBMCs. All receptors derive from a man aged 35-49 years in good health and CMV-seronegative.

The rearrangement links TRBV4-3 to TRBJ2-1; tentative D call: TRBD1 (6 bases). Between the trimmed V and J ends, which lost 4 bases and 4 bases, there was a span of 17 bases. Germline V gives CDR1 LGHNA, CDR2 YSLEER. The CDR3 spans 16 residues. The CDR3 sequence: CASSRNRVPAYNEQFF. The CDR3 nucleotides are TGCGCCAGCAGCCGCAACAGGGTCCCCGCTTACAATGAGCAGTTCTTC.

The chain employs TRBV29-1 and TRBJ1-2, with a weak D call TRBD1 (6 bases). V was cut by 7 bases and J by 8 bases, with 17 bases left in between. The CDR3 consists of 12 residues. Looked up from germline, CDR1 is SQVTM and CDR2 is ANQGSEA. CDR3 DNA: TGCAGCGCTCAACAGGGATTAAGCGGCTACACCTTC. Translation gives CSAQQGLSGYTF.

The rearrangement links TRBV29-1 to TRBJ2-7, with 9 bases aligning to TRBD1. Per germline, CDR1 SQVTM and CDR2 ANQGSEA. The CDR3 has 13 residues. Germline trimming cut 4 bases from V and 1 base from J; bases unmatched to any gene: 2. Here the CDR3 reads CSVVQGASYEQYF. For the CDR3, the DNA is TGCAGCGTTGTACAGGGGGCTTCCTACGAGCAGTACTTC.

This rearrangement joins TRBV5-1 to TRBJ2-5; the match to TRBD2 covers 16 bases. The germline gives CDR1 SGHRS, CDR2 YFSETQ. The CDR3 covers 17 residues. The V gene end was trimmed by 3 bases and the J gene end by 5 bases; junction bases not matched to a gene: 7. The chain's CDR3 is CASSSGLAGGWSETQYF. The CDR3 nucleotides read TGCGCCAGCAGCTCGGGACTAGCGGGGGGGTGGTCGGAGACCCAGTACTTC. The full variable domain, completed using reference TRBV5-1 and TRBJ2-5, is KAGVTQTPRYLIKTRGQQVTLSCSPISGHRSVSWYQQTPGQGLQFLFEYFSETQRNKGNFPGRFSGRQFSNSRSEMNVSTLELGDSALYLCASSSGLAGGWSETQYFGPGTRLLVL.

The J gene is TRBJ1-5, the V gene TRBV7-7; the match to TRBD1 covers 8 bases. CDR1 and CDR2 (germline): SSHAT, FNYEAQ (reference sequence). Trimming took 1 base from V and 0 from J; bases not matched to a gene: 5. The CDR3 extends over 17 amino acids. This CDR3 is CASSLEKDRDSNQPQHF. The CDR3 DNA follows: TGTGCCAGCAGCTTAGAAAAGGACAGGGATAGCAATCAGCCCCAGCATTTT.

The chain is built from TRBV6-6 and TRBJ1-1; 7 nucleotides align to TRBD1. CDR1 is MNHNY and CDR2 is SVGAGI in the germline V gene (reference sequence). Unmatched junction bases numbered 14, after V lost 6 bases and J lost 7 bases. The CDR3 is 15 amino acids. The CDR3 nucleotides are TGTGCCAGCAGCCATCGACAGGGAGGTATGAATGAAGCTTTCTTT. Its translation is CASSHRQGGMNEAFF.

The chain joins TRBV25-1 to TRBJ1-1; 9 bases agree with TRBD1. The ends lost 8 bases at V and 3 bases at J; junction bases unmatched: 7. CDR1 and CDR2 from the germline V gene are MGHDK and SYGVNS. CDR3 length: 14 amino acids. In DNA form, the CDR3 reads TGTGCCAGCGCTAAACGGACAGGGGACACTGAAGCTTTCTTT. The encoded protein is CASAKRTGDTEAFF. Full variable domain (remainder filled in from reference TRBV25-1 and TRBJ1-1): EADIYQTPRYLVIGTGKKITLECSQTMGHDKMYWYQQDPGMELHLIHYSYGVNSTEKGDLSSESTVSRIRTEHFPLTLESARPSHTSQYLCASAKRTGDTEAFFGQGTRLTVV.

The chain links TRBV20-1 to TRBJ1-1; 7 bases are a match to TRBD1. The V gene end was trimmed by 6 bases and the J gene end by 10 bases; junction bases not matched to a gene: 8. Germline loops: CDR1 DFQATT, CDR2 SNEGSKA (reference sequence). The CDR3 consists of 11 residues. The CDR3, as DNA: TGCAGTGCGCCAGGGACAGCTAGAGCTTTCTTT. This sequence encodes CSAPGTARAFF.

The chain combines TRBV6-5 with TRBJ1-2; D might be TRBD1 (5 bases). Germline V lookup: CDR1 MNHEY, CDR2 SVGAGI. The CDR3 extends over 15 amino acids. V shed 0 bases and J shed 1 base, with 9 bases lying between them. CDR3 DNA sequence: TGTGCCAGCAGTTACTCCTCGGGACTTAACTATGGCTACACCTTC. Protein sequence: CASSYSSGLNYGYTF.